This T cell receptor (beta chain) is drawn from a study of tumor-infiltrating lymphocytes in localized non-small cell lung cancer. Looking at the study overall: Patients included smokers and never-smokers with various histologies, some sampled after neoadjuvant chemotherapy. Each patient gave resected tumor and non-adjacent uninvolved lung tissue.

The method was immunoSEQ multiplex PCR; TCRdb's version includes in-frame clones alone and lacks a portion of them. This table has 9,500 to 14,000 clones, around 83% appearing once. General study points: Not all patients were TCR sequenced, owing to tissue quantity.

The germline V gene encodes CDR1 SGHVS and CDR2 FNYEAQ. The V and J ends lost 1 base and 3 bases respectively, with 15 bases between them. The CDR3 has 16 amino acids. Worth noting for this clone: Its antigen is unidentified.

The V call is TRBV7-6, the J call TRBJ1-1; D gene unclear. This receptor was taken from a human donor with non-small cell lung cancer. What was sequenced was lung tumor tissue. The CDR3, as DNA: TGTGCCAGCAGCTTAGGTCCGACAACGAAAGACACTGAAGCTTTCTTT. Protein: CASSLGPTTKDTEAFF.